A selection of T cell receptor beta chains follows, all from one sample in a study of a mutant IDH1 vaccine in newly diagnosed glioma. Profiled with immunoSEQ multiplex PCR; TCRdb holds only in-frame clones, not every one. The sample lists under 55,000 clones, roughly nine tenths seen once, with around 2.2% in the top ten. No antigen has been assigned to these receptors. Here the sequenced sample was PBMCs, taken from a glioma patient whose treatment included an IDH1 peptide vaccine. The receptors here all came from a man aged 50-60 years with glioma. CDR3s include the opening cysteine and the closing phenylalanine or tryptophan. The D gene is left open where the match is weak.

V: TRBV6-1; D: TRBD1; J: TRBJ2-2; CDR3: CASRRQGFGELFF
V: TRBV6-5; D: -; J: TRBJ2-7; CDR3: CASSRDIPYEQYF
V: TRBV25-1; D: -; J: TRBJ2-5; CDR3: CASSAPTSFSETQYF
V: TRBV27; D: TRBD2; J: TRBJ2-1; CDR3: CASSPGTSGKSSYNEQFF
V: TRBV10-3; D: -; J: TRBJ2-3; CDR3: CAISSRTASTDTQYF
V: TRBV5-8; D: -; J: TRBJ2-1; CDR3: CASSSEGATEQFF
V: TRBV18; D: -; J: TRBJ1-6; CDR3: CASSPRGRGSYNSPLHF
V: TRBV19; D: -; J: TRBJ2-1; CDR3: CATHQVAGQPNEQFF
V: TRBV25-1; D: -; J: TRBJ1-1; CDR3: CASSEGAEAFF
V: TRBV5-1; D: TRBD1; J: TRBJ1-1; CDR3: CASSEGWGTDTEAFF
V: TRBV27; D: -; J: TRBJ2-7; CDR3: CASSSSLDYEQYF
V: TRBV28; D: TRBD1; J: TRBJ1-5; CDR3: CASSGFSTGGRQPQHF
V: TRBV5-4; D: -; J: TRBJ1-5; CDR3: CASSATEYSNQPQHF
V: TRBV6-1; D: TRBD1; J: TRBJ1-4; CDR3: CASTTGGREKLFF
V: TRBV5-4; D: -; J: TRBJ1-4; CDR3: CASSSPSQNNEKLFF
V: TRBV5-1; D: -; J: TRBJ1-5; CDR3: CASSLGGYQPQHF
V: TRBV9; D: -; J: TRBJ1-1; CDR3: CASNGGRGTEAFF
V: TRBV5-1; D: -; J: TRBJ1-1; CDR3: CASSPGQSMNTEAFF
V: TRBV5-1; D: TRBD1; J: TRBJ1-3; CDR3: CASSLDGTGFGNTIYF
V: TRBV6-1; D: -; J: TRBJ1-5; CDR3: CASTRRGGSNQPQHF
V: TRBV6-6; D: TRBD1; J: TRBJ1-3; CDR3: CASQGAPGNTIYF
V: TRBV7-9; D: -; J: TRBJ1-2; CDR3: CASSLVPRYYGYTF
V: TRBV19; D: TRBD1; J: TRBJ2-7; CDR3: CASSVDRGQGEQYF
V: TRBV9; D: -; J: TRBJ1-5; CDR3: CASSVTGSGQPQHF
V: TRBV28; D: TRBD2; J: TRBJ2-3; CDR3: CASNRIAGVKDTQYF
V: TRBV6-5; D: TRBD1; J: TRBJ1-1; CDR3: CASSNSRGTEAFF
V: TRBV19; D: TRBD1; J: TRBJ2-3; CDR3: CASGPNRGDGADTQYF
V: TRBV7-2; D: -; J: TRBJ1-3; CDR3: CASSLGPQGNTIYF
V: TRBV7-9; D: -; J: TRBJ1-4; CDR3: CASSPEGRTNEKLFF
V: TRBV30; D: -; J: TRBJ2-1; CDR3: CAWSGRTAARYNEQFF
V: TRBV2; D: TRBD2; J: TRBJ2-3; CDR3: CASRGGGVTDTQYF
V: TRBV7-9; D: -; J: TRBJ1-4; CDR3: CASSSSGQPLLLNEKLFF
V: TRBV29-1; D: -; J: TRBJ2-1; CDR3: CSVKAAGGREQFF
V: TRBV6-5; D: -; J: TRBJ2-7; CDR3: CASKTVTYEQYF
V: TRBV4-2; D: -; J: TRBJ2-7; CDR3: CASSQVLIGGDSANFYEQYF
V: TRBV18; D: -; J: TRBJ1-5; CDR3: CASSPRFDSNQPQHF
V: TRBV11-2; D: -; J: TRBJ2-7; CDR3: CASSLSLRGFGYEQYF
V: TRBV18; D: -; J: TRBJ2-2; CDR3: CASSPSISGELFF
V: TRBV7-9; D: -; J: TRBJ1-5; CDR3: CASSRGYAGAPNQPQHF
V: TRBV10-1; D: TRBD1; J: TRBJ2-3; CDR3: CASSGDRKWADTQYF
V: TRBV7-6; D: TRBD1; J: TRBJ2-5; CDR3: CASSRKTDRELSGTQYF
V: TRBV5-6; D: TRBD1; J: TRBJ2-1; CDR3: CASSWTGRGSYNEQFF
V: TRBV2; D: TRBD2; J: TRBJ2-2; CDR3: CASSSRLAENTGELFF
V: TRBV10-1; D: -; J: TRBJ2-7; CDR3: CASSLGSSYEQYF
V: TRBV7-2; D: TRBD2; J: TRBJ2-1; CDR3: CASSLAGRGRYNEQFF
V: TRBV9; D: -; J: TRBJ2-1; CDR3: CASSAGTPLSHNEQFF
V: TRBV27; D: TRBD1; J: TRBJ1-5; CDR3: CASRSPGQGNQPQHF
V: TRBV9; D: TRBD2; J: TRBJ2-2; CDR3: CAGGHGRGGLTGELFF
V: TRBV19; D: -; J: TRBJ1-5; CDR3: CASTPGQGRSQPQHF
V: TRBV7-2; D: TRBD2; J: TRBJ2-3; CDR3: CASSLAGVLAGGANTQYF
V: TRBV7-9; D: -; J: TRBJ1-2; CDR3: CASRGTGSGGGYTF
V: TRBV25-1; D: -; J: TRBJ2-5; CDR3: CASSDSTPRTKETQYF
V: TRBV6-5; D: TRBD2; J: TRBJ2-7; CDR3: CASSYSGSGAYEQYF
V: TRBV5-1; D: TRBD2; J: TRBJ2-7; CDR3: CASSLMFSGGSYEQYF
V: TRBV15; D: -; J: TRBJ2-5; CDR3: CATSRGTRGETQYF
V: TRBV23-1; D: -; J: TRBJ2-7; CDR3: CASPVTRLLSYEQYF
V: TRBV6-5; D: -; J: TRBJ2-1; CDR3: CASSYRGPTNYNEQFF
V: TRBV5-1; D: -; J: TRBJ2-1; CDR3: CASSASGVSYNEQFF
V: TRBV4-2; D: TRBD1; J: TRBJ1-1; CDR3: CASSRGQGENTEAFF